This T cell receptor beta chain is drawn from a study of T cell responses to AZD1222 COVID-19 vaccine. Here immunoSEQ multiplex PCR was the method, and the copy in TCRdb shows in-frame clones only, minus some. The table lists some 100,000 clones, about 94% of them singletons, with about 3.4% in the top ten. Germline lookup yields CDR1 SGHNT and CDR2 YENEEA. Trimming shortened V by 2 bases and J by 5 bases, and 15 bases separated the two germline ends. The CDR3 sequence is 15 residues long. V is TRBV11-3 and J is TRBJ1-1; D gene ambiguous. The sequences come from peripheral blood, collected 28 days after the second AZD1222 dose. This TCR was sampled from an adult who received the AZD1222 COVID-19 vaccine. The CDR3 nucleotides are TGTGCCAGCAGCTTAATACGGGGATTAGGGACTGAAGCTTTCTTT. It translates to CASSLIRGLGTEAFF.